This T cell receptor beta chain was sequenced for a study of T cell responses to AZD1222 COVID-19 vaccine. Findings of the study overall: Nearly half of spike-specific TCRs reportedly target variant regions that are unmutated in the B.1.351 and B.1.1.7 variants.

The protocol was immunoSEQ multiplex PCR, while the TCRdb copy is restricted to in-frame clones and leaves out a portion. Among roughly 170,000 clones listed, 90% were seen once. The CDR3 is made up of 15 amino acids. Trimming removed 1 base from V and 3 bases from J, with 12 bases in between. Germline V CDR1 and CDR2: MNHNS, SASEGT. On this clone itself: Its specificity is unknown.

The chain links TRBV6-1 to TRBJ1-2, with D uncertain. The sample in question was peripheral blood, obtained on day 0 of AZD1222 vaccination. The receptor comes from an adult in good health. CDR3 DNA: TGTGCCAGCAGTGAAGGAAGGCCACCCCACTATGGCTACACCTTC. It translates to CASSEGRPPHYGYTF.